The 2 T cell receptor beta chains listed next were all sequenced from one sample in a study of regulatory T cells in long-lasting Graves disease. Arm-PCR of CDR3 regions and iRepertoire HTBI primers were the basis on which TCR beta libraries were built. TCRdb reprocessed the multiplex PCR reads with MiXCR, giving one entry per CDR3 protein. The sample contains 600,000 to 850,000 distinct CDR3 sequences, 25% to 35% of which appear only once. Described time point: persistent/refractory GD, antithyroid drugs over 5 years with positive TRAb. The TCR library used RNA extracted from PBMCs. Specimen: peripheral blood mononuclear cells (PBMCs), collected when the disease was refractory, from a patient treated with antithyroid drugs. Source of these receptors: a female donor with Graves disease.

This chain uses TRBV5-6 with TRBJ1-5, with D possibly matching TRBD1 (5 bases). Trimming shortened V by 4 bases and J by 3 bases, and 20 bases separated the two germline ends. Germline V lookup: CDR1 SGHDT, CDR2 YYEEEE. CDR3 length: 17 amino acids. CDR3 sequence: CASSEGGGQGPNQPQHF. Written as DNA, the CDR3 is TGTGCCAGCAGCGAGGGTGGCGGGCAGGGCCCCAATCAGCCCCAGCATTTT.

This clonotype appeared a few times. The V call is TRBV3-1, the J call TRBJ1-2; 9 nucleotides match TRBD1. Germline V gives CDR1 LGHDT, CDR2 YNNKEL (reference sequence). Unmatched junction bases numbered 7, after V lost 3 bases and J lost 8 bases. The CDR3 consists of 14 residues. The CDR3 here is CASSHPTGGHGYTF. In DNA form, the CDR3 reads TGTGCCAGCAGCCACCCGACAGGGGGTCACGGCTACACCTTC.